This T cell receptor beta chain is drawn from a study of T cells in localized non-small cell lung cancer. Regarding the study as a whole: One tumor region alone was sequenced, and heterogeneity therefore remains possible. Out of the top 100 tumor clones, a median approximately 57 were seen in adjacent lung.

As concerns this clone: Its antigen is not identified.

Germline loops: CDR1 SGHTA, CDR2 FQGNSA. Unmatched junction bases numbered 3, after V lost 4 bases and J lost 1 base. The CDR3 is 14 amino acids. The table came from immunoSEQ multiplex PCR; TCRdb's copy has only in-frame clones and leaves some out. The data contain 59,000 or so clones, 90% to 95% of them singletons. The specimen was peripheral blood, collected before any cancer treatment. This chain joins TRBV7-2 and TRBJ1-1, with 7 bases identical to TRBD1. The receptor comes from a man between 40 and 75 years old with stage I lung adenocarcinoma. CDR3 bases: TGTGCCAGCAGCTGGCGGACAGGGAACACTGAAGCTTTCTTT. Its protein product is CASSWRTGNTEAFF.